This T cell receptor beta chain was sequenced in a study of control samples from healthy donors and cancer patients (dated by TCRdb to the early 2020s). About this clone: It has no known antigen specificity. No quality values exist for individual bases; no much larger clone is one base distant.

Libraries came from the immunoSEQ multiplex PCR assay. In its TCRdb copy, this immuneACCESS table keeps in-frame sequences only and misses some clones. Where compared with another copy, unresolved V genes explain less than half of these, and the others have no known cause. The sample data list some 170,000 clones, and roughly 95% of these were observed just once. The top ten hold approximately 1% of the sample. The sequencing input was blood. The sequence was obtained from a woman under 40 in good health.

The DNA sequence follows: TGTGCCAGCAGAAACGCAGGGGGGGCTAACACTGAAGCTTTCTTT. Its protein reads: CASRNAGGANTEAFF. The chain employs TRBV6-5 and TRBJ1-1, with 7 bases matching TRBD1. The junction shows trimming of 6 bases on V and 2 bases on J, and the gene matches do not reach 9 bases of it. The germline V gene yields MNHEY for CDR1 and SVGAGI for CDR2. The CDR3 holds 15 amino acids from the cysteine to the phenylalanine. The only DNA kept is the CDR3, 45 bases in frame from the first base.